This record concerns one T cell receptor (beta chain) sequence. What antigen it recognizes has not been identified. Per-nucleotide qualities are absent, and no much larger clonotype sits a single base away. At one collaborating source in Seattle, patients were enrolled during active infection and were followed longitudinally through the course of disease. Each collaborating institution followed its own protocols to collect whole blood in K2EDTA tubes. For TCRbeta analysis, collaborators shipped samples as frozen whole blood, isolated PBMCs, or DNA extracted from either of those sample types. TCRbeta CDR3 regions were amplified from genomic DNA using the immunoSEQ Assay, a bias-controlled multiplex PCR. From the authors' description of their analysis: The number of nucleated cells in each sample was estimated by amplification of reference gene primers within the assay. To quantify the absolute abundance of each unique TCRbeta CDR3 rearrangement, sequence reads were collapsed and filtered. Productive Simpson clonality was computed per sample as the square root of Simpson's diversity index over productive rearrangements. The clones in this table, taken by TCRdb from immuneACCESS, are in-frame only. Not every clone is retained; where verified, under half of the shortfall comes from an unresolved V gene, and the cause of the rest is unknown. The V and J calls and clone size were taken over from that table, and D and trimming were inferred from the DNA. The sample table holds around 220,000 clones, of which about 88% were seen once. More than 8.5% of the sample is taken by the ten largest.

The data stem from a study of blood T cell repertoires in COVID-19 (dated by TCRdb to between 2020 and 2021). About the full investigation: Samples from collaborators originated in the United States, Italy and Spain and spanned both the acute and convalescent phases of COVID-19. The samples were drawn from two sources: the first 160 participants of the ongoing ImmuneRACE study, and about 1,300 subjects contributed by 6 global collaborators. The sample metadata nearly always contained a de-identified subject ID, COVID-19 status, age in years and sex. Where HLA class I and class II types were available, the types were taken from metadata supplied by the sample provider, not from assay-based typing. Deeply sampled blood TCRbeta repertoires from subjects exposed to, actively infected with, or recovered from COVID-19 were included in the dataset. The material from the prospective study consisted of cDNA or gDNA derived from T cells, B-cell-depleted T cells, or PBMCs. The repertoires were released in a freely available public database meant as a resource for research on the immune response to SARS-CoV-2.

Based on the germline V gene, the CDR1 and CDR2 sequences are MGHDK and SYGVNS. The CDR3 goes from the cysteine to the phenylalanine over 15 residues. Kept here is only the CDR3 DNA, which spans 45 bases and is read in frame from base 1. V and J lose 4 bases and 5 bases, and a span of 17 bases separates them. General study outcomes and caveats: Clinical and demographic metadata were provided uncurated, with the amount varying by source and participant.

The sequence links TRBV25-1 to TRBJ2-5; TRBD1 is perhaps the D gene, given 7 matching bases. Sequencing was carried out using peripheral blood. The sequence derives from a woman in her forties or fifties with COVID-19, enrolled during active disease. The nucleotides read TGTGCCAGCAGTGGAAGGAGCGCAGGGGGGGAGACCCAGTACTTC. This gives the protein CASSGRSAGGETQYF.